These 15 T cell receptor beta chains were all obtained from the same sample, sequenced in a study of cytomegalovirus exposure and HLA in healthy donors. In the PCR, 60 Vbeta and 13 Jbeta primers were used. TCRdb's copy holds only in-frame clones and misses some; the assay was immunoSEQ multiplex PCR. The data contain 150,000 to 200,000 clones, around 74% of them singletons. Sequenced: PBMCs. Receptors originate from a male donor in good health and CMV-seronegative.

This clone was recorded a few times. The rearrangement uses TRBV7-9 and TRBJ2-4; a weak D match, TRBD2 (6 bases). The ends were cut back, 4 bases at V and 0 bases at J, with 13 bases in the middle. This CDR3 region has 16 residues. The germline gives CDR1 SEHNR, CDR2 FQNEAQ (reference sequence). CDR3: CASSYYSGIAKNIQYF. CDR3 sequence (DNA): TGTGCCAGCAGCTATTATAGCGGAATAGCCAAAAACATTCAGTACTTC.

This clone occurred a few times. The V gene is TRBV28, the J gene TRBJ2-3; 7 bases fit TRBD2. Germline CDR1 and CDR2: MDHEN and SYDVKM. The CDR3 runs to 12 residues. J gave up 7 bases and V 7 bases, and 5 bases lay outside the gene matches. CDR3 coding DNA: TGTGCCAGCAATAGCGGGCTAAATACGCAGTATTTT. Its translation: CASNSGLNTQYF. Using reference TRBV28 and TRBJ2-3 for the parts outside the CDR3, the full variable domain is DVKVTQSSRYLVKRTGEKVFLECVQDMDHENMFWYRQDPGLGLRLIYFSYDVKMKEKGDIPEGYSVSREKKERFSLILESASTNQTSMYLCASNSGLNTQYFGPGTRLTVL.

About this clone itself: The identical CDR3 is also encoded by other nucleotide sequences in the sample. The chain uses TRBV7-2 and TRBJ1-1; TRBD1 agrees at 7 bases. V lost 4 bases, J lost 7 bases, and 3 bases stayed unmatched. There are 12 residues in the CDR3. Germline CDR1 SGHTA, CDR2 FQGNSA. CDR3 coding DNA: TGTGCCAGCAGCTCGAGGACAGGTGAAGCTTTCTTT. As protein: CASSSRTGEAFF.

This chain joins TRBV6-5 and TRBJ2-1; a possible D gene is TRBD1 (5 bases). The CDR3 contains 15 residues. Deletions cut 2 bases from V and 5 bases from J, with 13 bases between. The germline CDR1 and CDR2 sequences are MNHEY and SVGAGI. The CDR3 loop reads CASSYEQATDNEQFF. For the CDR3, the DNA is TGTGCCAGCAGTTACGAACAGGCGACTGACAATGAGCAGTTCTTC.

The chain joins TRBV9 to TRBJ2-3, with D hard to call. The germline V and J ends were trimmed by 4 bases and 6 bases, with 9 bases remaining between them. The CDR3 totals 12 residues. The germline V gene has CDR1 SGDLS and CDR2 YYNGEE. The CDR3 sequence is CASSFPSDTQYF. CDR3 coding DNA: TGTGCCAGCAGCTTCCCTAGTGATACGCAGTATTTT.

This clone came up a few times. The chain carries TRBV6-4 and TRBJ2-7; TRBD1 matches at 9 bases. This CDR3 comprises 14 residues. CDR1 and CDR2 from the germline V gene are MRHNA and SNTAGT. After removal of 7 bases from V and 3 bases from J, the junction contained 7 bases not matched to a gene. The CDR3 loop reads CASTPGQGNYEQYF. The CDR3 DNA sequence: TGTGCCAGCACCCCGGGACAGGGTAACTACGAGCAGTACTTC.

The V gene is TRBV12-5, the J gene TRBJ1-5, with TRBD1 as a possible D gene (6 bases). The CDR3 covers 14 residues. V was clipped by 4 bases and J by 4 bases, with 11 bases between them. The germline CDR1 and CDR2 sequences are LGHNT and FRNRAP. CDR3 DNA: TGTGCTAGTGGTTCCGGGACACAAAATCAGCCCCAGCATTTT. This encodes CASGSGTQNQPQHF.

The chain uses TRBV29-1 and TRBJ1-2; D is possibly TRBD1 (5 bases). CDR3 length: 17 residues. CDR1 and CDR2 (germline): SQVTM, ANQGSEA. Trimming shortened V by 5 bases and J by 0 bases, and 22 bases separated the two germline ends. CDR3 in DNA: TGCAGCGTTCCTCTGGGGGACTACAACCCGCCTAACTATGGCTACACCTTC. This sequence encodes CSVPLGDYNPPNYGYTF.

The table lists this clone with a few counts. CDR3 sequence (DNA): TGTGCCAGCAGTTACTCCGGGACTAGCCACTACGAGCAGTACTTC. Its translation is CASSYSGTSHYEQYF. The chain joins TRBV6-6 to TRBJ2-7, with TRBD2 matching over 9 bases. The junction had 3 bases not matched to a gene; V was cut back by 0 bases and J by 3 bases. The germline CDR1 and CDR2 sequences are MNHNY and SVGAGI (reference sequence). This CDR3 contains 15 residues.

The CDR3 region has the DNA TGTGCCAGCAGCTTAGGAACAGCGGGAGGAATAAATGAGCAGTTCTTC. The encoded protein is CASSLGTAGGINEQFF. The chain links TRBV7-7 to TRBJ2-1, with TRBD2 identical over 9 bases. J lost 7 bases, V lost 1 base, and 8 bases had no gene match. CDR1 is SSHAT and CDR2 is FNYEAQ in the germline V gene (reference sequence). The CDR3 has 16 amino acids.

This clone was observed a few times. The chain recombines TRBV10-3 with TRBJ1-5; TRBD1 matches at 10 bases. The CDR3 covers 15 residues. Trimming took 6 bases from V and 1 from J; bases not matched to a gene: 3. Germline lookup yields CDR1 ENHRY and CDR2 SYGVKD. CDR3 sequence: CAIREGQGSNQPQHF. For the CDR3, the DNA is TGTGCCATCAGGGAGGGACAGGGGAGCAATCAGCCCCAGCATTTT.

The chain recombines TRBV7-9 with TRBJ1-4; 7 positions match TRBD1. The CDR3 runs to 14 residues. V lost 4 bases, J lost 6 bases, and 5 bases stayed unmatched. Per germline, CDR1 SEHNR and CDR2 FQNEAQ (reference sequence). The CDR3 spells CASSSRQGYEKLFF. Written as DNA, the CDR3 is TGTGCCAGCAGCTCGAGACAGGGTTATGAAAAACTGTTTTTT.

The chain carries TRBV19 and TRBJ1-3; 7 bases are shared with TRBD1. This CDR3 comprises 15 residues. V shed 2 bases and J 2 bases; nucleotides not matched to a gene: 3. Germline CDR1 is LNHDA and CDR2 is SQIVND (reference sequence). In nucleotides, the CDR3 is TGTGCCAGTAGTATACAAGGGGGCCCTGGAAACACCATATATTTT. Translation gives CASSIQGGPGNTIYF.

The rearrangement links TRBV19 to TRBJ1-1, with D perhaps TRBD1 (5 bases). V lost 5 bases to trimming and J lost 7 bases, with 11 bases between them. Per germline, CDR1 LNHDA and CDR2 SQIVND (reference sequence). The CDR3 spans 12 residues. The CDR3 bases are TGTGCCAGTAGTTCGCAGGGTGGTGAAGCTTTCTTT. This codes for CASSSQGGEAFF.

The chain has TRBV28 and TRBJ2-1; TRBD2 aligns across 8 bases. In germline, CDR1 is MDHEN, CDR2 SYDVKM. After removal of 2 bases from V and 8 bases from J, the junction contained 5 bases not matched to a gene. The CDR3 has 14 amino acids. In DNA, the CDR3 is TGTGCCAGCAGTTTACGGACTAGCTGGGATGAGCAGTTCTTC. Translated: CASSLRTSWDEQFF.